The source of this T cell receptor beta chain is a study of post-analysis software for immune sequencing data. The study, taken as a whole, reports: The five TRBV segments detected at higher frequency in patients than in controls included TRBV5-6, TRBV5-1 and TRBV20-1.

Germline CDR1 SQVTM, CDR2 ANQGSEA. Trimming stripped 4 bases from V and 4 bases from J, with 20 bases between. The CDR3 length is 16 residues. Details on this clonotype: No antigen is known for it.

The TCR beta cDNA libraries contained unique molecular identifiers. TCRdb fed the PCR reads into MiXCR, producing one record per CDR3 protein. This sample has about 770,000 distinct CDR3 sequences, with about 45% found just once. This receptor was taken from a girl under 18 with multiple sclerosis. The V call is TRBV29-1, the J call TRBJ2-1; D is unclear. The sequenced sample consisted of blood. CDR3 in amino acids: CSVGFDLLPTYNEQFF. As DNA, the CDR3 is TGCAGCGTTGGATTCGACTTGCTCCCTACATACAATGAGCAGTTCTTC.